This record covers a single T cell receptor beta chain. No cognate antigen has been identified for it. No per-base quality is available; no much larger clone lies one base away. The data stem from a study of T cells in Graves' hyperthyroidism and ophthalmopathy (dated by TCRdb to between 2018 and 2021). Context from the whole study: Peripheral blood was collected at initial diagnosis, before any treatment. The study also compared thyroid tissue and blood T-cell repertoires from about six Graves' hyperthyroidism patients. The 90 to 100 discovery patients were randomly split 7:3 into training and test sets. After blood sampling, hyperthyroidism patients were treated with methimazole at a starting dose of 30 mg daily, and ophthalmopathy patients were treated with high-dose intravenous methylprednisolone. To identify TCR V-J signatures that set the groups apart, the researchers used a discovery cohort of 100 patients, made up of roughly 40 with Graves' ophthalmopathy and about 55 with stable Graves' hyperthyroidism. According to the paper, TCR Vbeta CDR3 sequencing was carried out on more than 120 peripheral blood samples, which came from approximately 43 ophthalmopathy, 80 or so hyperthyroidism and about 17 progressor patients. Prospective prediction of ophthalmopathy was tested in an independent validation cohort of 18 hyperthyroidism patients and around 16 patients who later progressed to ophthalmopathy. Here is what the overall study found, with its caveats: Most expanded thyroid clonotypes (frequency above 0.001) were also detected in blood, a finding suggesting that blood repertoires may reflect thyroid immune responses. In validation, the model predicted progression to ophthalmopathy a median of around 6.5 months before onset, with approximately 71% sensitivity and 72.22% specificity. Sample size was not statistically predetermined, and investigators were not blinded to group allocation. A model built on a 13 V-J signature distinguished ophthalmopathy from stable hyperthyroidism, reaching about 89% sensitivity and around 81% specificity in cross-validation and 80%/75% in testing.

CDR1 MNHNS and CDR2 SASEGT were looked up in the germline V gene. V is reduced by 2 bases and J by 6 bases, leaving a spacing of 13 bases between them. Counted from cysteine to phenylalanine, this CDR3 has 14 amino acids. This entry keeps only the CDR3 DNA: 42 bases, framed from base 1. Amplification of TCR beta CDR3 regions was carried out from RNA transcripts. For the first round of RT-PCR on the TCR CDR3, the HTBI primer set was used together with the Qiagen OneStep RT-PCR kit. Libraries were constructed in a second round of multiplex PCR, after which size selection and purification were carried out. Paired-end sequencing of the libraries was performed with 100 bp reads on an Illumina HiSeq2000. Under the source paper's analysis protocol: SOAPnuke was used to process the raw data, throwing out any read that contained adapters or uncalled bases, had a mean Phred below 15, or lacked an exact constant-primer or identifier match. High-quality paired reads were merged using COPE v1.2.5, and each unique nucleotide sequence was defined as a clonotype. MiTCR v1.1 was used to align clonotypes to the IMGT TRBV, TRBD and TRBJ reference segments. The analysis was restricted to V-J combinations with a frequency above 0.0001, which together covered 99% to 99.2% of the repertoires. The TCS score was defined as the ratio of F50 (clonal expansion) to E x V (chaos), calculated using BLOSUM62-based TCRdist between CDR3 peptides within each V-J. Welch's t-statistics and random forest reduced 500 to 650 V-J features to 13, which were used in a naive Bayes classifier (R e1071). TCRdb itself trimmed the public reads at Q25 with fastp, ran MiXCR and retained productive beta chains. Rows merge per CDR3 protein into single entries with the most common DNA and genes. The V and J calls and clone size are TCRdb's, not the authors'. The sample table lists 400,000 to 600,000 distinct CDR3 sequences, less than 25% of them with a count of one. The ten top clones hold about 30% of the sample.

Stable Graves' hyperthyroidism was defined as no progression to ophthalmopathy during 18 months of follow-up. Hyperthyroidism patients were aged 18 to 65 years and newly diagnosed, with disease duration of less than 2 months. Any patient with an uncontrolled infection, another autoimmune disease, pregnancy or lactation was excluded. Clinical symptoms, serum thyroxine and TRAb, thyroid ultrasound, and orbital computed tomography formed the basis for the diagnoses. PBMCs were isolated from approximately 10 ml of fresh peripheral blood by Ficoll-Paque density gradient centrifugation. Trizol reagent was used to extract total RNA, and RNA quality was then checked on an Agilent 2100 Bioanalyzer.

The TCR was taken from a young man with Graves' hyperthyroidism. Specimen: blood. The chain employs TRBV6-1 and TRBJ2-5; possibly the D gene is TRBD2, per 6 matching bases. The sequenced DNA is TGTGCCAGCAGTGAAACGGACTATATGAAGACCCAGTACTTC. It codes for CASSETDYMKTQYF.